This TCR beta chain was identified in a study of HIV-infected children after antiretroviral therapy interruption. The overall study: EBV and CMV exposure was recorded in most children. For the interruption arm, samples span week 0 through about 3 years after study end. The study's findings and limits: The Gini coefficient of naive CD4+ repertoires rose, returning to baseline by 3 years.

The sample holds many counts of this clonotype. Its antigen is unidentified. The treatment: PENTA 11 planned treatment interruption arm or continuous ART arm. Participants had taken at least three-drug ART for at least 24 weeks. The TCR library was built from RNA with a 3' RACE protocol and unique molecular identifiers. Via MiXCR, TCRdb re-called the 3' RACE reads, giving one row per CDR3 protein. The data contain about 89,000 distinct CDR3 sequences, roughly 6.4% of them singletons. Germline V gene data show CDR1 as SGHTA and CDR2 as FQGNSA. Trimming left V 5 bases short and J 3 bases short, with 7 bases between. The CDR3 covers 12 residues.

Specimen: CD45RA+ CD4+ T cells from PBMCs, pooled from several time points, collected from a donor given antiretroviral therapy, either interrupted or continuous. This sample's subset: naive CD4+ CD45RA+ CD45RO- T cells. This clonotype was obtained from a pool of human donors with HIV. The V gene is TRBV7-2, the J gene TRBJ1-1; D is uncertain. The CDR3 is CASSLAHTEAFF. In DNA form, the CDR3 reads TGTGCCAGCAGCCTGGCCCACACTGAAGCTTTCTTT.